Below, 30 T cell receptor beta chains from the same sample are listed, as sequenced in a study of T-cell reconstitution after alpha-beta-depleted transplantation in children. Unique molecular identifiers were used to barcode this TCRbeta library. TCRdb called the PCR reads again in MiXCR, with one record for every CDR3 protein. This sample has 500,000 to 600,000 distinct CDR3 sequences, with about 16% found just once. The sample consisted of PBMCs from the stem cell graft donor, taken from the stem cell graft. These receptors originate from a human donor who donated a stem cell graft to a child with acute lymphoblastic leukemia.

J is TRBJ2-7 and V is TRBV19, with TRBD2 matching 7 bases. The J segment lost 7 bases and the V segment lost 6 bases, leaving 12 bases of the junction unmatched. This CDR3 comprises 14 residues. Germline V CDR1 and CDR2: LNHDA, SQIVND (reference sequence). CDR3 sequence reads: CASSGPGLPPEQYF. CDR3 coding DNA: TGTGCCAGTAGCGGACCGGGACTACCACCGGAGCAGTACTTC.

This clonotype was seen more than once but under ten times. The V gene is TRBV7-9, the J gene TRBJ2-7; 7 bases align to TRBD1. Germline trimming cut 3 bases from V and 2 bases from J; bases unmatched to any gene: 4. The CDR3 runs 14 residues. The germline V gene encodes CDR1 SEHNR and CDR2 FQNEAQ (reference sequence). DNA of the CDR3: TGTGCCAGCAGCTTTCCGGGACAGACCTACGAGCAGTACTTC. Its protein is CASSFPGQTYEQYF.

CDR3 loop: CASSLVTDEQYF. The CDR3 DNA follows: TGCGCCAGCAGCTTGGTCACGGATGAGCAGTACTTC. The gene calls are TRBV5-1 and TRBJ2-7; D gene unclear. The CDR3 runs to 12 residues. V lost 0 bases to trimming and J lost 7 bases, with 8 bases between them. Germline-derived CDR1 and CDR2 are SGHRS and YFSETQ.

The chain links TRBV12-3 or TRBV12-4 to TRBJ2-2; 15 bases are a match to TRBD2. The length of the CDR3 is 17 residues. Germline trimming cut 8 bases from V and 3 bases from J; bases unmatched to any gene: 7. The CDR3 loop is CASLGLAGGKHTGELFF. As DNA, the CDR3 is TGTGCCAGCCTAGGACTAGCGGGAGGGAAGCACACCGGGGAGCTGTTTTTT.

The CDR3 coding sequence is TGCGCCAGCACCCGGACTAGCGGGGGACAAGAGACCCAGTACTTC. Its translation: CASTRTSGGQETQYF. The V and J genes are TRBV5-1 and TRBJ2-5; TRBD2 matches 13 bases. The V gene end was trimmed by 6 bases and the J gene end by 2 bases; junction bases not matched to a gene: 4. The germline CDR1 and CDR2 sequences are SGHRS and YFSETQ. This CDR3 comprises 15 residues.

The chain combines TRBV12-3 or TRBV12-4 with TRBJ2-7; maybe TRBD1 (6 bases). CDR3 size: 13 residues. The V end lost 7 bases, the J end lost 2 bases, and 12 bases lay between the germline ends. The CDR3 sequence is CASKTGFTYEQYF. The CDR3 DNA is TGTGCCAGCAAAACAGGGTTCACCTACGAGCAGTACTTC.

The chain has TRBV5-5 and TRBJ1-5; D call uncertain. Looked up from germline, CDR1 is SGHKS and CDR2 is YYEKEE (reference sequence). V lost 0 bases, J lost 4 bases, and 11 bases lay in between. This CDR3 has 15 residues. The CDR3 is CASSLGVIANQPQHF. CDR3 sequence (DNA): TGTGCCAGCAGCTTGGGGGTAATAGCTAATCAGCCCCAGCATTTT.

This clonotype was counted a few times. Written as DNA, the CDR3 is TGTGCCACCAGTGCGAACGCGAACACCGGGGAGCTGTTTTTT. Amino acids: CATSANANTGELFF. The rearrangement joins TRBV24-1 to TRBJ2-2; D call uncertain. The V gene's germline CDR1 is KGHDR and CDR2 SFDVKD. Trimming took off 5 bases at V and 0 bases at J, with 6 bases between the two ends. This CDR3 comprises 14 residues.

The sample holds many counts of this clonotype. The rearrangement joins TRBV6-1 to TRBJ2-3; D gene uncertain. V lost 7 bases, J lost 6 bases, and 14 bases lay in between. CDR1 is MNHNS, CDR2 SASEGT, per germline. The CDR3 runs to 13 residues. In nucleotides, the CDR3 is TGTGCCAGCACCCTGGTACGTAAGGATACGCAGTATTTT. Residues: CASTLVRKDTQYF.

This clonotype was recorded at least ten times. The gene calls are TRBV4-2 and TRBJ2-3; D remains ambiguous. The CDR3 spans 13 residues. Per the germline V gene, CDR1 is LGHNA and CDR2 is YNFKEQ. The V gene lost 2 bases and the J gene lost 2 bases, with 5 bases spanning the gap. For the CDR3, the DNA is TGTGCCAGCAGCCAAACCGCCACAGATACGCAGTATTTT. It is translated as CASSQTATDTQYF.

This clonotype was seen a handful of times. This CDR3 reads CASSLVSSRYNEQFF. The CDR3 bases are TGTGCCAGCAGCTTAGTTTCGAGTCGCTACAATGAGCAGTTCTTC. V usage is TRBV7-9 and J usage is TRBJ2-1; unclear D gene. Trimming shortened V by 1 base and J by 3 bases, and 10 bases separated the two germline ends. Germline V gene lookup returns CDR1 SEHNR and CDR2 FQNEAQ (reference sequence). The CDR3 totals 15 residues.

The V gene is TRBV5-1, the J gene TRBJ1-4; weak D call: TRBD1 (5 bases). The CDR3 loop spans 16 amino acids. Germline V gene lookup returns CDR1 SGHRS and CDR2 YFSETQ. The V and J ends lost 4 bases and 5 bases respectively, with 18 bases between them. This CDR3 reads CASSELTAARNEKLFF. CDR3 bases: TGCGCCAGCAGCGAACTGACAGCCGCCCGGAATGAAAAACTGTTTTTT.

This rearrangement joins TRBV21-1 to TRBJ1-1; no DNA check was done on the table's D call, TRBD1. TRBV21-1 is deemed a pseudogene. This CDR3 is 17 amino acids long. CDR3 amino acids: CASSKDPATGYNTEAFF. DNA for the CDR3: TGTGCCAGCAGCAAGGACCCGGCGACAGGGTATAACACTGAAGCTTTCTTT.

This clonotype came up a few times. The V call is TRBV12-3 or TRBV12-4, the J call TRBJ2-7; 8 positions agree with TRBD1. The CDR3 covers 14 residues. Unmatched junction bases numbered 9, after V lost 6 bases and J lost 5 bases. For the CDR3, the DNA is TGTGCCAGCAGCCCCGCCCGCAGGGGGCACGAGCAGTACTTC. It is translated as CASSPARRGHEQYF.

The CDR3 DNA is TGTGCCAGCAGCCGAACCTCGCATGAGGGAAACACCATATATTTT. This translates into CASSRTSHEGNTIYF. The chain combines TRBV6-1 with TRBJ1-3; D uncertain. Germline lookup yields CDR1 MNHNS and CDR2 SASEGT. Trimming took 6 bases from V and 4 from J, leaving 16 bases between them. The length of the CDR3 is 15 residues.

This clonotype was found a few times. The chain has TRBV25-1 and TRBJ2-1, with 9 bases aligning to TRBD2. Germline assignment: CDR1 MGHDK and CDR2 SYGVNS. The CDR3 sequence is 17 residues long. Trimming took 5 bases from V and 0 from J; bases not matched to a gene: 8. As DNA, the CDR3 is TGTGCCAGCAGTACTCGACTAGCGGCCGGCTCCTACAATGAGCAGTTCTTC. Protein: CASSTRLAAGSYNEQFF.

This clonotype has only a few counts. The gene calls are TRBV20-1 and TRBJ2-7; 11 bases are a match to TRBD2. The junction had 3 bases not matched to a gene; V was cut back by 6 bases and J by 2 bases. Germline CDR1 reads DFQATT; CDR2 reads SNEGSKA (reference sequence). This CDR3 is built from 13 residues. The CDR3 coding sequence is TGCAGTGCACGGACTAGCGGGCCCTACGAGCAGTACTTC. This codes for CSARTSGPYEQYF.

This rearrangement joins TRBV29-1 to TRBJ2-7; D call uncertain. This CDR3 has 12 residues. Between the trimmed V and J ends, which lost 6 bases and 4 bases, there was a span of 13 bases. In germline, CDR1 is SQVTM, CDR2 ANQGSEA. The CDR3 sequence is CSVAVPGYEQYF. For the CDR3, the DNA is TGCAGCGTGGCGGTTCCGGGTTACGAGCAGTACTTC.

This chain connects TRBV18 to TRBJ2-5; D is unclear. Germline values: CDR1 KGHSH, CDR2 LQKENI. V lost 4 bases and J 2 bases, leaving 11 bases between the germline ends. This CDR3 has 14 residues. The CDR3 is CASSRYIGQETQYF. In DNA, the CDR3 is TGTGCCAGCTCACGCTACATAGGGCAAGAGACCCAGTACTTC.

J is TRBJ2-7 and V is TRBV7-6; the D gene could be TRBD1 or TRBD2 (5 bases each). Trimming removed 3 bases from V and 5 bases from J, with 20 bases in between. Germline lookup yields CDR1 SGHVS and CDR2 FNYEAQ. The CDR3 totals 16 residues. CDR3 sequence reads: CASSFGTRSGLHEQYF. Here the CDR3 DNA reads TGTGCCAGCAGCTTCGGGACCCGGTCAGGTCTCCACGAGCAGTACTTC.

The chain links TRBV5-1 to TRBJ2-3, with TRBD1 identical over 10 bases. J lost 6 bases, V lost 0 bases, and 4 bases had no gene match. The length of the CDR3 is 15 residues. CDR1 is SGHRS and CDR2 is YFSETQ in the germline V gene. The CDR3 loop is CASSLADRGLDTQYF. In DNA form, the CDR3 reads TGCGCCAGCAGCTTGGCGGACAGGGGGTTGGATACGCAGTATTTT.

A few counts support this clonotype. The CDR3 spells CASRDLVWKLPGANVLTF. The CDR3 DNA follows: TGTGCCAGCAGGGACCTGGTCTGGAAGTTACCCGGGGCCAACGTCCTGACTTTC. The genes are TRBV9 and TRBJ2-6; D is undetermined. Germline CDR1 reads SGDLS; CDR2 reads YYNGEE. V was trimmed by 5 bases and J by 4 bases, leaving 22 bases between them. CDR3 length: 18 residues.

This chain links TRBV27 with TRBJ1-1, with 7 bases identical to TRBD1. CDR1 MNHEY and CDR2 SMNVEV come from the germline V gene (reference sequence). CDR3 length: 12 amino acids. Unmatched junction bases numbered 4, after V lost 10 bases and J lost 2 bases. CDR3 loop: CATRTGNTEAFF. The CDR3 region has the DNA TGTGCCACTCGGACAGGCAACACTGAAGCTTTCTTT.

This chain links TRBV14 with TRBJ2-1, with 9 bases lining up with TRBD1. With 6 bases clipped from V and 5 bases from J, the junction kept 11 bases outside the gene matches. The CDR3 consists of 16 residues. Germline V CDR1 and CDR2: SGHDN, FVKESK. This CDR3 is CASSPRTGVLDNEQFF. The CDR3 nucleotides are TGTGCCAGCAGTCCCCGGACAGGGGTTCTCGACAATGAGCAGTTCTTC.

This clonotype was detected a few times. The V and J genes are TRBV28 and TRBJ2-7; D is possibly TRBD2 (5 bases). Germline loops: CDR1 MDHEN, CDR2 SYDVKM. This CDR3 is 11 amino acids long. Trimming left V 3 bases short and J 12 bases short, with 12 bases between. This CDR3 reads CASSLERVAYF. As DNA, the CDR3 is TGTGCCAGCAGTTTGGAGAGGGTAGCGTACTTC.

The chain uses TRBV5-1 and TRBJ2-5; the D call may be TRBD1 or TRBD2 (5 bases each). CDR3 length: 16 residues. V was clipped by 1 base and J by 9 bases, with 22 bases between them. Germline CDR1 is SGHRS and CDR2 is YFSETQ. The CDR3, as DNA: TGCGCCAGCAGCTTGATCTCAGGGACGACTACCGGTGCCCAGTACTTC. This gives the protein CASSLISGTTTGAQYF.

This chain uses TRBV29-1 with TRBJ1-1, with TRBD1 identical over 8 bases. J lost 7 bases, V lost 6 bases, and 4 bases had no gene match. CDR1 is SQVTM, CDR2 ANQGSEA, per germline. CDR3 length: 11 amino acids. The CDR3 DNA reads TGCAGCGTCAGACAGGGGATTGAAGCTTTCTTT. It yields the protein CSVRQGIEAFF. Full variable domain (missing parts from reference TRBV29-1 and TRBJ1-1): SAVISQKPSRDICQRGTSLTIQCQVDSQVTMMFWYRQQPGQSLTLIATANQGSEATYESGFVIDKFPISRPNLTFSTLTVSNMSPEDSSIYLCSVRQGIEAFFGQGTRLTVV.

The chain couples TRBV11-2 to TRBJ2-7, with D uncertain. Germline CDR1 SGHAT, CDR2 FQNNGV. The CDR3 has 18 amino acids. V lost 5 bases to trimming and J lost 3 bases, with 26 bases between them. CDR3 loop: CASSPDETPIPAFYEQYF. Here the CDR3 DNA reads TGTGCCAGCAGCCCGGACGAAACCCCGATACCGGCCTTCTACGAGCAGTACTTC.

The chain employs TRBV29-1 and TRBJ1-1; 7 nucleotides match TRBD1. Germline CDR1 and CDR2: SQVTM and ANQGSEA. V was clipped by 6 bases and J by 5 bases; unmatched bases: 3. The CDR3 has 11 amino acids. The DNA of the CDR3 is TGCAGCGTACCCAGGGGGACTGAAGCTTTCTTT. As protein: CSVPRGTEAFF.

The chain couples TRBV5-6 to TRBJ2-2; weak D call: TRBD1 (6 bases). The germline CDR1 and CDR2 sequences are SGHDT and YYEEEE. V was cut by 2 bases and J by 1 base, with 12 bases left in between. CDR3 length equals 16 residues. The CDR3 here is CASSFQTGLNTGELFF. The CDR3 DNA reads TGTGCCAGCAGCTTCCAAACAGGGCTGAACACCGGGGAGCTGTTTTTT.